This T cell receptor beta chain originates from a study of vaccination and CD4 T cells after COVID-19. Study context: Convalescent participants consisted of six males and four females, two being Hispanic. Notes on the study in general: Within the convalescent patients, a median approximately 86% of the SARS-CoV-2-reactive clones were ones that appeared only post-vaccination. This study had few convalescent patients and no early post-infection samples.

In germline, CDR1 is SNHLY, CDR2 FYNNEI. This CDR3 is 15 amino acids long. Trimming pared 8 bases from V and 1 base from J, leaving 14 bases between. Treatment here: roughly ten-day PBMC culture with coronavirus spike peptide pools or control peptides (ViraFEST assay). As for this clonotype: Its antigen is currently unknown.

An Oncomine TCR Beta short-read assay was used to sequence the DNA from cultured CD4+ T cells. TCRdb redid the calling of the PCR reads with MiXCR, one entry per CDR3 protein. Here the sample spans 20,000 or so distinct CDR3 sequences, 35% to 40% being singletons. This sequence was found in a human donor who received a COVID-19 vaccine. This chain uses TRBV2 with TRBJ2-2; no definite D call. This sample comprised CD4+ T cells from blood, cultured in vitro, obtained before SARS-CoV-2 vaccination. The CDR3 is CASSPLLRNTGELFF. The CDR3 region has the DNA TGTGCCAGCTCCCCCCTACTAAGGAACACCGGGGAGCTGTTTTTT.